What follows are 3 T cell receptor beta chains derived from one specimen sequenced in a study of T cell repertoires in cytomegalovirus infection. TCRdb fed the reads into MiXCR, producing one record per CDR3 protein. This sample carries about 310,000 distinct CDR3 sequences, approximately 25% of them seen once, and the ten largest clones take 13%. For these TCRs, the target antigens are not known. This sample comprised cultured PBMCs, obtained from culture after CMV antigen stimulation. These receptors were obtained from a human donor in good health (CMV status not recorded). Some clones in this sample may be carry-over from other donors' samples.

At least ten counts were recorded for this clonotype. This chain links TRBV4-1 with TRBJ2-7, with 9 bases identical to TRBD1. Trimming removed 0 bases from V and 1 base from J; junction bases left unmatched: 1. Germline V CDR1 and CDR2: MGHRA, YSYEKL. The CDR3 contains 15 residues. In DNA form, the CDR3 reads TGCGCCAGCAGCCAAGAGGGACAGGGATCCTACGAGCAGTACTTC. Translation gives CASSQEGQGSYEQYF.

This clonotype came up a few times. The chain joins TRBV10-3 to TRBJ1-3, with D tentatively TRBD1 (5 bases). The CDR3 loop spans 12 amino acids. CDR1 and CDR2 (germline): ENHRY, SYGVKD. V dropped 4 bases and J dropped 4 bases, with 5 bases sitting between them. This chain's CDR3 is CAISGDGNTIYF. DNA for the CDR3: TGTGCCATCAGTGGGGACGGAAACACCATATATTTT.

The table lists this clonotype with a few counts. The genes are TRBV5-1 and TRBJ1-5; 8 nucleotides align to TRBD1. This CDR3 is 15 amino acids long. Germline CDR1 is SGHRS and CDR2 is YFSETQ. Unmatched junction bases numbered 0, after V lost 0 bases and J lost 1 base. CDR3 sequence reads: CASSLDRGSNQPQHF. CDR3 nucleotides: TGCGCCAGCAGCTTGGACAGGGGGAGCAATCAGCCCCAGCATTTT.